Following are 9 T cell receptor beta chains from one sample sequenced in a study of cytotoxic CD8 clonotypes in ibrutinib-treated CLL. The repertoire was sequenced with immunoSEQ multiplex PCR; TCRdb's copy has only in-frame clones and lacks some. The repertoire holds 40,000 or so clones, with roughly three quarters as singletons. This material consisted of PBMCs, taken at disease progression, from a patient treated with ibrutinib. The receptor source for this set is a human donor with chronic lymphocytic leukemia.

The chain links TRBV6-1 to TRBJ2-6; D gene ambiguous. CDR1 is MNHNS and CDR2 is SASEGT in the germline V gene. The CDR3 spans 14 residues. Trimming took off 8 bases at V and 2 bases at J, with 10 bases between the two ends. This CDR3 is CASGQVTGANVLTF. The CDR3 nucleotides are TGTGCCAGCGGTCAGGTGACTGGGGCCAACGTCCTGACTTTC.

This clone was seen more than once but under ten times. The CDR3 DNA is TGTGCCAGCATCCAGCCCGGGGAAACTGAAGCTTTCTTT. The encoded protein is CASIQPGETEAFF. This chain uses TRBV2 with TRBJ1-1; D not resolved. The germline V and J ends were trimmed by 7 bases and 5 bases, with 14 bases remaining between them. The CDR3 is 13 amino acids. CDR1 and CDR2 (germline): SNHLY, FYNNEI.

The genes are TRBV5-1 and TRBJ1-1; no clear D. Trimming left V 4 bases short and J 4 bases short, with 17 bases between. Germline V gene data show CDR1 as SGHRS and CDR2 as YFSETQ. This CDR3 spans 15 amino acids. Here the CDR3 reads CASSPGSGVRTEAFF. CDR3 nucleotide sequence: TGCGCCAGCAGCCCCGGTTCAGGAGTCCGCACTGAAGCTTTCTTT.

This clone was found a few times. The genes are TRBV10-1 and TRBJ2-2; D uncertain. V was pared by 5 bases and J by 0 bases, with 1 base between. Germline CDR1 is WNHNN and CDR2 is SYGVQD (reference sequence). The CDR3 runs 12 residues. The CDR3 coding sequence is TGCGCCAGCAGTCCGAACACCGGGGAGCTGTTTTTT. Translated, it gives CASSPNTGELFF.

The chain is built from TRBV19 and TRBJ1-5; TRBD1 agrees at 7 bases. There are 16 residues in the CDR3. Germline CDR1 LNHDA, CDR2 SQIVND (reference sequence). The V and J ends lost 7 bases and 3 bases, in that order; junction bases with no gene match: 12. The CDR3 reads CASIDYKRGLNQPQHF. The DNA of the CDR3 is TGTGCCAGTATCGACTACAAAAGGGGGCTCAATCAGCCCCAGCATTTT.

V gene TRBV4-1 combines with J gene TRBJ2-7; 13 bases map to TRBD2. The CDR3 runs 20 residues. Germline CDR1 and CDR2: MGHRA and YSYEKL. V lost 4 bases and J lost 3; bases outside the gene matches: 18. The DNA for the CDR3 is TGCGCCAGCAGCCCCGGACACGAGATACTAGCGGGAGGGCCGAACTACGAGCAGTACTTC. This codes for CASSPGHEILAGGPNYEQYF.

The chain joins TRBV29-1 to TRBJ1-3; D not resolved. Per germline, CDR1 SQVTM and CDR2 ANQGSEA. V lost 4 bases, J lost 0 bases, and 7 bases lay in between. This CDR3 spans 13 amino acids. CDR3 protein: CSVARDSGNTIYF. In DNA form, the CDR3 reads TGCAGCGTTGCTAGGGACTCTGGAAACACCATATATTTT.

The chain employs TRBV19 and TRBJ2-1, with 7 bases identical to TRBD2. This CDR3 spans 15 amino acids. Germline values: CDR1 LNHDA, CDR2 SQIVND (reference sequence). With 4 bases clipped from V and 0 bases from J, the junction kept 3 bases outside the gene matches. CDR3 amino acids: CASSNGGSSYNEQFF. In DNA, the CDR3 is TGTGCCAGTAGTAATGGCGGGAGCTCCTACAATGAGCAGTTCTTC.

The chain recombines TRBV27 with TRBJ2-5; D is undetermined. The V end lost 3 bases, the J end lost 5 bases, and 10 bases lay between the germline ends. The CDR3 is made up of 13 amino acids. Germline V gives CDR1 MNHEY, CDR2 SMNVEV (reference sequence). Written as DNA, the CDR3 is TGTGCCAGCAGTTTTGTAGCTTCGGAGACCCAGTACTTC. Its protein product is CASSFVASETQYF.